The present TCR beta chain was sequenced within a study of shared clonotypes between healthy human individuals. General study points: Exclusively blood specimens were collected; tissue repertoires likely differ. Estimated clonotype richness was generally higher in naive than memory subsets.

Trimming removed 1 base from V and 6 bases from J, with 11 bases in between. This CDR3 is built from 14 residues. In germline, CDR1 is SGHNT, CDR2 YENEEA. On sorted subsets, replicate PCRs used 200 to 250 ng DNA, or some 28,000 T cell genomes. The data were produced by immunoSEQ multiplex PCR, yet TCRdb's version contains in-frame clones alone and is incomplete. This table holds roughly 2.2 million clones, around 93% found once. CD45RA-negative memory and CD45RA+ naive subsets were split from the CD4+ cells. A word on this clone: The antigen remains unidentified.

This TCR came from a man in his late teens or twenties in good health. Some clones in this sample may be carry-over from other donors' samples. The chain employs TRBV11-3 and TRBJ2-3; D might be TRBD2 (6 bases). Sequenced material: naive CD4+ T cells from PBMCs. As for subset: CD45RA+ positively selected. The CDR3 DNA sequence: TGTGCCAGCAGCTTAGGTCGCGGGGTTGATACGCAGTATTTT. It specifies CASSLGRGVDTQYF.